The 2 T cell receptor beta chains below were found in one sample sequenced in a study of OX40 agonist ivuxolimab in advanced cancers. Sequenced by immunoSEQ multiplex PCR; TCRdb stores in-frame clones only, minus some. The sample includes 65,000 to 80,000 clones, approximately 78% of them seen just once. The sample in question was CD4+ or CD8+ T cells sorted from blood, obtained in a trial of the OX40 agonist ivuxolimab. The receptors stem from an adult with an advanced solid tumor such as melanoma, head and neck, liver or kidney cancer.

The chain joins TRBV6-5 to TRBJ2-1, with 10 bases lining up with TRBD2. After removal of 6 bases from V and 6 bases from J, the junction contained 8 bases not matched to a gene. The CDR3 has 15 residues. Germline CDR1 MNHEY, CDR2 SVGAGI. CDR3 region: CASRKKAGGPNEQFF. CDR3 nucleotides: TGTGCCAGCAGAAAAAAAGCGGGAGGGCCCAATGAGCAGTTCTTC.

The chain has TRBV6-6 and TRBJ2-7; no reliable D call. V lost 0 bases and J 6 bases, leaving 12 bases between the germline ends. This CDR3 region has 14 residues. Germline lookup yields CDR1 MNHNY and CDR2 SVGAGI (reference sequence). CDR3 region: CASSYSQAKGEQYV. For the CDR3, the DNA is TGTGCCAGCAGTTACTCGCAGGCCAAGGGCGAGCAGTACGTC.